These 3 T cell receptor beta chains were sequenced from one sample in a study of OX40 agonist ivuxolimab in advanced cancers. The protocol used for the library was the immunoSEQ multiplex PCR assay. TCRdb's version of the immuneACCESS table is confined to in-frame rearrangements and falls short of the full clone set. An unresolved V gene accounts for under half of the shortfall where checked; the remainder is of unknown origin. Present in this sample are fewer than 95,000 clones, about 93% of which were seen just once. Roughly 0.4% of the sample rests with the top ten. This specimen consisted of CD4+ or CD8+ T cells sorted from blood, obtained in a trial of the OX40 agonist ivuxolimab. All receptors derive from an adult with an advanced solid tumor such as melanoma, head and neck, liver or kidney cancer.

The CDR3, as DNA: TGCGCCAGCAGCTTGGGAACAGGGAGTGCTAACTATGGCTACACCTTC. Translating it yields CASSLGTGSANYGYTF. J is TRBJ1-2 and V is TRBV5-1; possible D gene TRBD1, 6 bases. V shed 0 bases and J shed 0 bases, with 12 bases lying between them. Germline assignment: CDR1 SGHRS and CDR2 YFSETQ. The CDR3 sequence is 16 residues long.

This sequence joins TRBV7-2 and TRBJ2-7, with 8 bases lining up with TRBD1. V was pared by 5 bases and J by 4 bases, with 10 bases of the junction left unmatched. Germline assignment: CDR1 SGHTA and CDR2 FQGNSA. The CDR3 totals 15 residues. CDR3 coding DNA: TGTGCCAGCAGCCGGGACAGGAGGGGACTGTACGAGCAGTACTTC. Translated, it gives CASSRDRRGLYEQYF.

The chain links TRBV28 to TRBJ1-1, with 7 bases lining up with TRBD1. V was pared by 6 bases and J by 2 bases, with 9 bases of the junction left unmatched. CDR3 size: 15 residues. Germline loops: CDR1 MDHEN, CDR2 SYDVKM. The CDR3 DNA sequence: TGTGCCAGCAGGGGCCGTGGACAGGTTAACACTGAAGCTTTCTTT. Protein sequence: CASRGRGQVNTEAFF. Full variable domain (rest looked up from reference TRBV28 and TRBJ1-1): DVKVTQSSRYLVKRTGEKVFLECVQDMDHENMFWYRQDPGLGLRLIYFSYDVKMKEKGDIPEGYSVSREKKERFSLILESASTNQTSMYLCASRGRGQVNTEAFFGQGTRLTVV.